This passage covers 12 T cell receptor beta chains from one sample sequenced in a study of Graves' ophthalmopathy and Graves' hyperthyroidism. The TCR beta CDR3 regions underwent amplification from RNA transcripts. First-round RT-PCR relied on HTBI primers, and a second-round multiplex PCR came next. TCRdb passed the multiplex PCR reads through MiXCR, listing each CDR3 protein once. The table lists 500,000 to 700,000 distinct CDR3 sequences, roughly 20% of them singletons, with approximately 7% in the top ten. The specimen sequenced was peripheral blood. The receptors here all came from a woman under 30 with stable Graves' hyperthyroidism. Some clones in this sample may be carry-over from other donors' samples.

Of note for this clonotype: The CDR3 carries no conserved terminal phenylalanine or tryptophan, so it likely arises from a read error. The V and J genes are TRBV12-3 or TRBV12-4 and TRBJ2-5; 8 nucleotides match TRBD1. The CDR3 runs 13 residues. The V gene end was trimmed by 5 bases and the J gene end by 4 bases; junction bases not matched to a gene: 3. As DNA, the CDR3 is TGTGCCAGCAGTCAAGACAGGGGAGAGACCCAGTACTCC. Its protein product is CASSQDRGETQYS.

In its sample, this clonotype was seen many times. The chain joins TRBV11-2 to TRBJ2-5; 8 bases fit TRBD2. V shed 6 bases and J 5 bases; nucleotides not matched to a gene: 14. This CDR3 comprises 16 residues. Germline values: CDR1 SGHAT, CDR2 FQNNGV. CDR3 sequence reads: CASRGSGSVTGETQYF. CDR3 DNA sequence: TGTGCCAGCAGGGGAAGCGGGAGTGTTACCGGGGAGACCCAGTACTTC.

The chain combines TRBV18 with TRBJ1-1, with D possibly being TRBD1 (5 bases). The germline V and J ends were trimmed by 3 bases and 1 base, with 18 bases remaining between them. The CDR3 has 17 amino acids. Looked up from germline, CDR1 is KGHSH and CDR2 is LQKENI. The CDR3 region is CASSPTPGLQGNTEAFF. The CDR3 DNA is TGTGCCAGCTCACCGACGCCGGGACTTCAAGGGAACACTGAAGCTTTCTTT.

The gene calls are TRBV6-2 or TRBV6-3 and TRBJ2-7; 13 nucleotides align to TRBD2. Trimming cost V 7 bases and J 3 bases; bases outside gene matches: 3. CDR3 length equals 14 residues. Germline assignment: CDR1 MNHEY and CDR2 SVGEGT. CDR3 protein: CASTGLAGDYEQYF. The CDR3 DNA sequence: TGTGCCAGCACCGGACTAGCGGGGGACTACGAGCAGTACTTC.

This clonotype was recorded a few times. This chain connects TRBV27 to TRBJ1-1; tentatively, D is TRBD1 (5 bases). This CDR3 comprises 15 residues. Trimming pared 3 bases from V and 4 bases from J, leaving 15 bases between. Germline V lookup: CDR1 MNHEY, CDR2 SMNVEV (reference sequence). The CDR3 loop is CASSFNQGGGTEAFF. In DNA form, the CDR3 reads TGTGCCAGCAGTTTCAATCAGGGCGGGGGCACTGAAGCTTTCTTT.

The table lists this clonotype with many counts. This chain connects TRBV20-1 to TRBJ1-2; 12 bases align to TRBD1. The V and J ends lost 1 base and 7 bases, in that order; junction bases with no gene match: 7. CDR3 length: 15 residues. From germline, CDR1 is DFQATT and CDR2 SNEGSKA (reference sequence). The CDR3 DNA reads TGCAGTGCTAGAGCAGGGGACAGGGGGCTAGGTGGCTACACCTTC. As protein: CSARAGDRGLGGYTF.

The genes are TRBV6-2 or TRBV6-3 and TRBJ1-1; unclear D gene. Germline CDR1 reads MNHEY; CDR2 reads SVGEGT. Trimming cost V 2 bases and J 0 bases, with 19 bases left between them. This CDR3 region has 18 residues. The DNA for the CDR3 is TGTGCCAGCAGTTACGGGTCACCTAGTCGGCCTTTGAACACTGAAGCTTTCTTT. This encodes CASSYGSPSRPLNTEAFF.

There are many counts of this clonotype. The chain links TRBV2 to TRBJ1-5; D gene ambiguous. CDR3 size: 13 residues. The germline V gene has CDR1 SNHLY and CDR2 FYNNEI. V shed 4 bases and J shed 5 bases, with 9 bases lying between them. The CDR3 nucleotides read TGTGCCAGCAGTGGTTACGGGGATCAGCCCCAGCATTTT. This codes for CASSGYGDQPQHF.

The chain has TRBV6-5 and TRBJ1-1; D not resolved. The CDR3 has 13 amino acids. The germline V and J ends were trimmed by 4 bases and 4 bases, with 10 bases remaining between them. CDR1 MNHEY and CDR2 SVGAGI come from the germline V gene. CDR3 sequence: CASSSWLSTEAFF. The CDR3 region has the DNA TGTGCCAGCAGTTCCTGGTTGAGCACTGAAGCTTTCTTT.

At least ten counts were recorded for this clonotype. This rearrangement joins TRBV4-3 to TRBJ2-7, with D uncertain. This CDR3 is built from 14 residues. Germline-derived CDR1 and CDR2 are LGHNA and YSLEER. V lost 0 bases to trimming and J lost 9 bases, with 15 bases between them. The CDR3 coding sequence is TGCGCCAGCAGCCAAGAATCCACGGGCTTGGTGCAGTACTTC. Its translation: CASSQESTGLVQYF.

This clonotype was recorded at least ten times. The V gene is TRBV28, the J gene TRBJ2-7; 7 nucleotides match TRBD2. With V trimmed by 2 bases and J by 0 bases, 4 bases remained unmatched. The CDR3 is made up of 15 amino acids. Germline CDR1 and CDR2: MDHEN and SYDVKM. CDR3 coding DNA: TGTGCCAGCAGTTTAGCCCGGACTAGCTCCTACGAGCAGTACTTC. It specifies CASSLARTSSYEQYF.

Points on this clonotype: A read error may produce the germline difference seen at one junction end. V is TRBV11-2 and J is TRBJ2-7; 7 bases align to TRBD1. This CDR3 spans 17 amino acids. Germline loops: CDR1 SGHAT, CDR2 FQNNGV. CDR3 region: CASSHLLVAGTAYDQYF. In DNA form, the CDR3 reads TGTGCCAGCAGCCACCTACTAGTTGCTGGGACAGCCTACGATCAGTACTTC.